A selection of T cell receptor beta chains follows, all from one sample in a study of cytomegalovirus exposure and HLA in healthy donors. Some clones are missing from TCRdb's copy, which holds only in-frame ones; the method was immunoSEQ multiplex PCR. The data show around 140,000 clones, around 81% seen once. The sample taken for sequencing was PBMCs. These receptor sequences come from a man aged 50 to 60 in good health and CMV-seronegative. CDR3s include the opening cysteine and the closing phenylalanine or tryptophan. The D gene is left open where the match is weak. Part of the rows lack a size; the others show once, few, many or a class for expanded clones.

J gene | V gene | clone size | D gene | CDR3 DNA | CDR3 protein
TRBJ2-6 | TRBV9 | NA | NA | TGTGCCAGCACTCCAACAAGATCCTCGGGGGCCAACGTCCTGACTTTC | CASTPTRSSGANVLTF
TRBJ2-7 | TRBV11-2 | NA | NA | TGTGCCAGCAGGTTCCCACAGGGAGACGAGCAGTACTTC | CASRFPQGDEQYF
TRBJ2-6 | TRBV6-1 | NA | TRBD1 | TGTGCCAGCAGCACCCGGGACAGGGCCGTCCTGACTTTC | CASSTRDRAVLTF
TRBJ2-7 | TRBV5-1 | few | TRBD1 | TGCGCCAGCAGCTCAGGGGGTCTCACCTACGAGCAGTACTTC | CASSSGGLTYEQYF
TRBJ2-1 | TRBV5-1 | NA | TRBD2 | TGCGCCAGCAGCTTACTAGCGGGGGGTCATTCAGGATACAATGAGCAGTTCTTC | CASSLLAGGHSGYNEQFF
TRBJ2-1 | TRBV5-6 | NA | TRBD2 | TGTGCCAGCGTAAATTGGCTAGCGGACAACAATGAGCAGTTCTTC | CASVNWLADNNEQFF
TRBJ2-7 | TRBV19 | NA | TRBD2 | TGTGCCAGCAAAAGGGGACTAGCGGGCTCCTACGAGCAGTACTTC | CASKRGLAGSYEQYF
TRBJ2-2 | TRBV7-6 | once | NA | TGTGCCAGCAGCCCGGGGGAGACAAACACCGGGGAGCTGTTTTTT | CASSPGETNTGELFF
TRBJ2-5 | TRBV19 | NA | NA | TGTGCCAGTAGTCTAAGAAGAGAAGAGACCCAGTACTTC | CASSLRREETQYF
TRBJ1-4 | TRBV15 | NA | NA | TGTGCCACCAGCAAAGAACAAGGGGGATGGAAGGAAAAACTGTTTTTT | CATSKEQGGWKEKLFF
TRBJ2-5 | TRBV6-5 | NA | NA | TGTGCCAGCAGCCGTAGCGCCCAAGAGACCCAGTACTTC | CASSRSAQETQYF
TRBJ1-3 | TRBV25-1 | NA | NA | TGTGCCAGCAGTTTTCAAAGAAACACCATATATTTT | CASSFQRNTIYF
TRBJ1-2 | TRBV7-9 | NA | TRBD1 | TGTGCCAGCAGCTTAGCCGGACCGGGACAGGGTTTAGCTAACTATGGCTACACCTTC | CASSLAGPGQGLANYGYTF
TRBJ1-4 | TRBV5-8 | NA | NA | TGTGCCAGCAGTCAAACAGTAAATGAAAAACTGTTTTTT | CASSQTVNEKLFF
TRBJ1-1 | TRBV6-6 | NA | TRBD1 | TGTGCCAGCAGCTACAGGGGCTCGAACACTGAAGCTTTCTTT | CASSYRGSNTEAFF
TRBJ2-1 | TRBV6-5 | NA | NA | TGTGCCAGCAGTTCCCCGGGACACCGAAGAAACAATGAGCAGTTCTTC | CASSSPGHRRNNEQFF
TRBJ2-6 | TRBV5-1 | NA | TRBD1 | TGCGCCAGCAGCTTGCCCGGACAGGGACGGGCCAACGTCCTGACTTTC | CASSLPGQGRANVLTF
TRBJ2-2 | TRBV5-4 | NA | TRBD1 | TGTGCCAGCAGCGCACCGGGACAGGGTTCGATCGGGGAGCTGTTTTTT | CASSAPGQGSIGELFF
TRBJ2-1 | TRBV2 | NA | TRBD2 | TGTGCCAGCAGGGGGGAGGGGAGTCTCTCCTACAATGAGCAGTTCTTC | CASRGEGSLSYNEQFF
TRBJ1-5 | TRBV7-2 | NA | TRBD1 | TGTGCCAGCAGCCTACGGGGACAGGGGGCTGGTAGCAATCAGCCCCAGCATTTT | CASSLRGQGAGSNQPQHF
TRBJ1-4 | TRBV2 | NA | TRBD1 | TGTGCCAGCAACAAAGACAGGGGAACTAATGAAAAACTGTTTTTT | CASNKDRGTNEKLFF
TRBJ2-7 | TRBV2 | NA | NA | TGTGCCAGCAGCTCGACAGAATACGAGCAGTACTTC | CASSSTEYEQYF
TRBJ2-5 | TRBV29-1 | NA | NA | TGCAGCGTTGAGGTGGTGTGGGAGGGGGAGCAGTACTTC | CSVEVVWEGEQYF
TRBJ2-3 | TRBV19 | NA | TRBD2 | TGTGCCAGTAGTCTGCGACTAGCGGGGGGCACAGATACGCAGTATTTT | CASSLRLAGGTDTQYF
TRBJ1-5 | TRBV5-5 | NA | NA | TGTGCCAGCAGCTTGGCCGGGGTCCGCAATCAGCCCCAGCATTTT | CASSLAGVRNQPQHF
TRBJ2-3 | TRBV23-1 | NA | TRBD2 | TGCGCCAGCAGTCAAACCGGGACTAGCGTCACAGATACGCAGTATTTT | CASSQTGTSVTDTQYF